A single sample gave rise to the 17 T cell receptor beta chains below, sequenced in a study of TIL therapy for anti-PD-1-resistant metastatic lung cancer. Time point denoted: pre-treatment sample, taken before nivolumab and TIL therapy. The tumor samples were excised metastases, mostly pleural nodules or supraclavicular lymph nodes. The immunoSEQ assay was v3. Only in-frame clones appear in the TCRdb table, and some are missing; sequencing was by immunoSEQ multiplex PCR. The table lists approximately 11,000 clones, 58% of them singletons. The sequencing used tumor tissue, collected at baseline. Receptors were obtained from a person aged 25-80 years with non-small cell lung cancer.

The chain uses TRBV3-1 (or the pseudogene TRBV3-2) and TRBJ1-1; weak D call: TRBD1 (6 bases). The V gene lost 4 bases and the J gene lost 1 base, with 10 bases spanning the gap. The CDR3 consists of 14 residues. Germline assignment: CDR1 LGHDT and CDR2 YNNKEL (reference sequence). In DNA, the CDR3 is TGTGCCAGCAGCCGACCGACAGGGAACACTGAAGCTTTCTTT. It yields the protein CASSRPTGNTEAFF.

The chain combines TRBV10-2 with TRBJ2-5, with 11 bases that match TRBD2. V dropped 6 bases and J dropped 5; count of bases not matched to a gene: 2. This CDR3 spans 13 amino acids. Germline values: CDR1 WSHSY, CDR2 SAAADI. The CDR3 is CASRLAGVETQYF. CDR3 nucleotides: TGCGCCAGCAGACTAGCGGGAGTTGAGACCCAGTACTTC.

The chain carries TRBV12-3 or TRBV12-4 and TRBJ2-5, with 8 nucleotides matching TRBD2. The CDR3 spans 13 residues. Trimming took 5 bases from V and 5 from J; bases not matched to a gene: 4. CDR3 sequence: CASSGPGGETQYF. CDR3 DNA sequence: TGTGCCAGCAGTGGACCGGGAGGGGAGACCCAGTACTTC.

J is TRBJ2-7 and V is TRBV9; the D gene is possibly TRBD1 (6 bases). V was shortened by 0 bases and J by 5 bases, with 9 bases between the two germline ends. The CDR3 consists of 13 residues. Germline V gives CDR1 SGDLS, CDR2 YYNGEE. CDR3 DNA: TGTGCCAGCAGCGTAGTTCCAGGGGACGAGCAGTACTTC. Translation: CASSVVPGDEQYF.

The chain is built from TRBV4-1 and TRBJ1-1; 8 bases align to TRBD1. V lost 4 bases and J lost 3; bases outside the gene matches: 13. This CDR3 spans 17 amino acids. Germline V gives CDR1 MGHRA, CDR2 YSYEKL. The CDR3 loop reads CASSRGQGRNRDTEAFF. The CDR3 region has the DNA TGCGCCAGCAGCCGAGGACAGGGCCGTAATCGGGACACTGAAGCTTTCTTT.

In this sample, this clone turned up once. V is TRBV6-5 and J is TRBJ2-2; no reliable D call. The germline V gene encodes CDR1 MNHEY and CDR2 SVGAGI. V was clipped by 2 bases and J by 3 bases, with 1 base between them. CDR3 length: 12 amino acids. CDR3 bases: TGTGCCAGCAGTTACGACACCGGGGAGCTGTTTTTT. It translates to CASSYDTGELFF.

The CDR3: CASSADVDSGANVLTF. In DNA form, the CDR3 reads TGTGCCAGCAGTGCGGACGTAGACTCTGGGGCCAACGTCCTGACTTTC. The chain has TRBV28 and TRBJ2-6; D call uncertain. The V and J ends lost 5 bases and 0 bases respectively, with 11 bases between them. CDR3 length equals 16 residues. Germline V gene sequence: CDR1 MDHEN, CDR2 SYDVKM.

This clone has just a few counts. This chain links TRBV4-1 with TRBJ2-7; the D is unclear. Germline V CDR1 and CDR2: MGHRA, YSYEKL. The CDR3 is made up of 14 amino acids. V was pared by 2 bases and J by 5 bases, with 13 bases between. CDR3 residues: CASSQLGRTHEQYF. The CDR3 DNA sequence: TGCGCCAGCAGCCAACTTGGTAGGACCCACGAGCAGTACTTC.

This chain uses TRBV10-1 with TRBJ2-2; D ambiguous. CDR1 is WNHNN and CDR2 is SYGVQD in the germline V gene (reference sequence). The CDR3 spans 16 residues. V lost 0 bases and J 0 bases, leaving 8 bases between the germline ends. CDR3 region: CASSESTRANTGELFF. In DNA, the CDR3 is TGCGCCAGCAGTGAGTCGACTCGGGCGAACACCGGGGAGCTGTTTTTT.

This clone has a handful of counts. The rearrangement uses TRBV6-5 and TRBJ1-2; D call uncertain. Between the trimmed V and J ends, which lost 6 bases and 4 bases, there was a span of 9 bases. CDR1 is MNHEY and CDR2 is SVGAGI in the germline V gene. This CDR3 has 12 residues. In DNA form, the CDR3 reads TGTGCCAGCAGCGACCGAGGCTATGGCTACACCTTC. It is translated as CASSDRGYGYTF.

The DNA of the CDR3 is TGTGCCAGCTCACCAAAGGAACTAGAGCAGTTCTTC. Protein product: CASSPKELEQFF. The V and J genes are TRBV18 and TRBJ2-1; D gene unclear. The V and J ends lost 2 bases and 10 bases respectively, with 9 bases between them. The CDR3 runs 12 residues. CDR1 is KGHSH, CDR2 LQKENI, per germline.

The chain combines TRBV6-5 with TRBJ1-5; no definite D call. Per the germline V gene, CDR1 is MNHEY and CDR2 is SVGAGI. V was shortened by 6 bases and J by 0 bases, with 12 bases between the two germline ends. The CDR3 loop spans 15 amino acids. The CDR3 region is CASSFSGDSNQPQHF. The CDR3 region has the DNA TGTGCCAGCAGCTTCAGCGGGGATAGCAATCAGCCCCAGCATTTT.

The chain recombines TRBV2 with TRBJ2-5; D may be TRBD2 (6 bases). CDR1 is SNHLY and CDR2 is FYNNEI in the germline V gene. Between the trimmed V and J ends, which lost 2 bases and 9 bases, there was a span of 16 bases. This CDR3 is built from 14 residues. The CDR3 here is CASSELAGSGAQYF. DNA of the CDR3: TGTGCCAGCAGTGAACTGGCGGGGTCGGGGGCCCAGTACTTC.

J is TRBJ2-5 and V is TRBV30, with 9 bases identical to TRBD2. In germline, CDR1 is GTSNPN, CDR2 SVGIG (reference sequence). With 5 bases clipped from V and 1 base from J, the junction kept 5 bases outside the gene matches. This CDR3 is 14 amino acids long. CDR3 in DNA: TGTGCCTGGGCCGGCGGGGGGGTCCAAGAGACCCAGTACTTC. It yields the protein CAWAGGGVQETQYF.

There are a few counts of this clone. The chain recombines TRBV7-9 with TRBJ1-2, with TRBD1 matching over 7 bases. The CDR3 runs 12 residues. Germline V gene sequence: CDR1 SEHNR, CDR2 FQNEAQ (reference sequence). V dropped 7 bases and J dropped 7; count of bases not matched to a gene: 6. In DNA form, the CDR3 reads TGTGCCAGCATCACCGGGACAGCTGGCTACACCTTC. This encodes CASITGTAGYTF.

The chain joins TRBV5-5 to TRBJ2-2; 8 nucleotides match TRBD1. The germline CDR1 and CDR2 sequences are SGHKS and YYEKEE (reference sequence). V shed 2 bases, J shed 6 bases, and the junction held 12 bases outside the gene matches. The CDR3 consists of 17 residues. CDR3 protein: CASSFMGGQGSSGELFF. The CDR3 DNA reads TGTGCCAGCAGCTTCATGGGTGGACAGGGAAGTTCCGGGGAGCTGTTTTTT. Together with reference TRBV5-5 and TRBJ2-2, the CDR3 gives the full variable domain: DAGVTQSPTHLIKTRGQQVTLRCSPISGHKSVSWYQQVLGQGPQFIFQYYEKEERGRGNFPDRFSARQFPNYSSELNVNALLLGDSALYLCASSFMGGQGSSGELFFGEGSRLTVL.

This clone was counted between two and nine times. The chain uses TRBV20-1 and TRBJ1-5, with a weak D call TRBD1 (5 bases). The CDR3 is 14 residues long. Germline V gene sequence: CDR1 DFQATT, CDR2 SNEGSKA (reference sequence). The V gene lost 3 bases and the J gene lost 6 bases, with 15 bases spanning the gap. The CDR3 reads CSASKGVEGQPQHF. CDR3 bases: TGCAGTGCTAGTAAAGGGGTGGAAGGTCAGCCCCAGCATTTT.